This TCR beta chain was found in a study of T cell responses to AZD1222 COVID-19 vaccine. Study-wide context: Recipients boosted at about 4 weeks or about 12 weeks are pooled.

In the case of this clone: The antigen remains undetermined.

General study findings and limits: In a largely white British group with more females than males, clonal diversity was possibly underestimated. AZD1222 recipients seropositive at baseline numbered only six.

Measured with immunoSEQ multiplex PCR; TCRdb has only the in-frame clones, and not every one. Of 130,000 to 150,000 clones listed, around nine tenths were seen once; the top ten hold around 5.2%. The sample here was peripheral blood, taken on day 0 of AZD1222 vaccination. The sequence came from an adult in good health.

This CDR3 reads CAIRDDREQPQHF. CDR3 in DNA: TGTGCCATCAGGGATGACAGGGAACAGCCCCAGCATTTT. The V gene is TRBV10-3, the J gene TRBJ1-5; 7 nucleotides match TRBD1. The CDR3 spans 13 residues. In germline, CDR1 is ENHRY, CDR2 SYGVKD. V was clipped by 6 bases and J by 7 bases; unmatched bases: 6.